The 5 T cell receptor beta chains given below trace back to one sample, sequenced in a study of blood T cells in healthy people across ages. The second PCR ran about 6 to 12 cycles with a sample-barcoded 5' primer and J-beta primers. TCRdb reprocessed the 5' RACE reads via MiXCR and lists one record per CDR3 protein. The profile shows 750,000 to 850,000 distinct CDR3 sequences, around 25% of them singletons. This sample also belongs to another study, concerning T cells of mothers and their children.

The sample comprised blood. All receptors come from a boy aged 5-17 years in good health.

CDR3 residues: CASSLFTGGRTEAFF. The CDR3, as DNA: TGTGCCAGCAGCTTATTCACCGGAGGGCGCACTGAAGCTTTCTTT. The chain uses TRBV7-9 and TRBJ1-1; D gene uncertain. Germline V gene sequence: CDR1 SEHNR, CDR2 FQNEAQ (reference sequence). This CDR3 has 15 amino acids. V lost 2 bases and J 4 bases, leaving 14 bases between the germline ends.

The chain joins TRBV7-9 to TRBJ2-2; no clear D gene. The CDR3 extends over 16 amino acids. Germline V gene lookup returns CDR1 SEHNR and CDR2 FQNEAQ (reference sequence). V was trimmed by 5 bases and J by 1 base, leaving 14 bases between them. The CDR3 reads CASSPSVSRNTGELFF. Written as DNA, the CDR3 is TGTGCCAGCAGCCCATCAGTGTCAAGGAACACCGGGGAGCTGTTTTTT.

The CDR3 coding sequence is TGCAGCTCGAGTGAAGGGACTAGCGGGAGGAATGAGCAGTTCTTC. It specifies CSSSEGTSGRNEQFF. The chain employs TRBV29-1 and TRBJ2-1, with 15 bases identical to TRBD2. The CDR3 sequence is 15 residues long. Germline V lookup: CDR1 SQVTM, CDR2 ANQGSEA. J lost 7 bases, V lost 8 bases, and 9 bases had no gene match.

The chain has TRBV5-1 and TRBJ2-1; TRBD2 aligns across 11 bases. The germline CDR1 and CDR2 sequences are SGHRS and YFSETQ. There are 15 residues in the CDR3. After removal of 4 bases from V and 2 bases from J, the junction contained 2 bases not matched to a gene. The CDR3 coding sequence is TGCGCCAGCAGCGCGACTAGCGGGACCTACAATGAGCAGTTCTTC. It encodes CASSATSGTYNEQFF. Full variable domain (remainder filled in from reference TRBV5-1 and TRBJ2-1): KAGVTQTPRYLIKTRGQQVTLSCSPISGHRSVSWYQQTPGQGLQFLFEYFSETQRNKGNFPGRFSGRQFSNSRSEMNVSTLELGDSALYLCASSATSGTYNEQFFGPGTRLTVL.

In its sample, this clonotype was seen a few times. The V gene is TRBV7-6, the J gene TRBJ2-1, with a possible D match to TRBD1 (5 bases). Gene TRBJ2-7 matches the end of the DNA better, so the J call may be wrong. This CDR3 contains 14 residues. Germline V gene sequence: CDR1 SGHVS, CDR2 FNYEAQ. CDR3 residues: CASSHPDNSYEQYF. The CDR3 DNA is TGTGCCAGCAGCCACCCGGACAACTCCTACGAGCAGTACTTC.